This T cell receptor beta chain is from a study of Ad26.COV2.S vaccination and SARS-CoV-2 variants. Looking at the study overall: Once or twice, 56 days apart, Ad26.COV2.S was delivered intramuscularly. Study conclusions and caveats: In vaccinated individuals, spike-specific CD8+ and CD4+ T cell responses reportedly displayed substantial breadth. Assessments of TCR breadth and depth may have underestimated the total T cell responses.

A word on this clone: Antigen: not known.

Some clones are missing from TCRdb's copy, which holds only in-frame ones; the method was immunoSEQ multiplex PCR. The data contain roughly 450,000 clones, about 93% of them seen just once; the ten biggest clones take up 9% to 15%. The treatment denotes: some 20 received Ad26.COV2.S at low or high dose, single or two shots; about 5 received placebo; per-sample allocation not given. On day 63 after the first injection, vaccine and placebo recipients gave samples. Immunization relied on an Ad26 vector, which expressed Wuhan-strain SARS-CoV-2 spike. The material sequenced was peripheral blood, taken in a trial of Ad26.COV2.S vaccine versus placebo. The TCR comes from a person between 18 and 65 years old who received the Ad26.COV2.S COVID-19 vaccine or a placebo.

The CDR3 nucleotides read TGTGCCAGCAGTTACTCGACAGCCTCCCGCGAGACCCAGTACTTC. This gives the protein CASSYSTASRETQYF. The V gene is TRBV6-5, the J gene TRBJ2-5; D might be TRBD1 (5 bases). In germline, CDR1 is MNHEY, CDR2 SVGAGI. V lost 0 bases and J lost 5, with 13 bases in between. The CDR3 totals 15 residues.